This TCR beta chain is from a study of blood T cell repertoires in COVID-19. Study-level background: The origin of the acute and convalescent COVID-19 samples was the United States, Italy and Spain.

Sequencing used immunoSEQ multiplex PCR; TCRdb keeps in-frame clones, though not all of them. The repertoire holds a few hundred thousand clones, with more than 75% as singletons. Which cohort a participant joined came from the clinical history participants gave. Recovery among Cohort 3 donors was established by two negative PCRs, clearance, or symptom resolution. The sample taken for sequencing was PBMCs or T cells enriched from blood (not recorded which). This sequence was found in a woman younger than 45 who had recovered from COVID-19.

CDR3 sequence (DNA): TGTGCCTGGAGTGATTTGTACAGAGTCGGGAGCTCTGGAAACACCATATATTTT. Translating it yields CAWSDLYRVGSSGNTIYF. The chain is built from TRBV30 and TRBJ1-3, with D hard to call. Trimming removed 1 base at V and 0 bases at J, with 19 bases between. This CDR3 spans 18 amino acids. CDR1 GTSNPN and CDR2 SVGIG come from the germline V gene (reference sequence).